This TCR beta chain was sequenced in a study of blood T cell repertoires in COVID-19. Deletions cut 0 bases from V and 4 bases from J, with 7 bases between. The CDR3 is made up of 14 amino acids. CDR1 is SGDLS, CDR2 YYNGEE, per germline. In the authors' methods: Using reference gene primer amplification, nucleated cell counts were estimated. The table came from immunoSEQ multiplex PCR; TCRdb's copy has only in-frame clones and leaves some out. V, J and clone size were drawn from that table, and D and trimming were deduced from the DNA. In the table there are some 45,000 clones, roughly 80% of which are singletons.

Sequencing used peripheral blood. This sequence originates from a human donor in a cohort sampled during active COVID-19. The chain has TRBV9 and TRBJ1-4; D remains unclear. The CDR3 DNA reads as TGTGCCAGCAGCGTAGGCAACGGTAATGAAAAACTGTTTTTT. This encodes CASSVGNGNEKLFF.